The rows below give T cell receptor beta chains drawn from one sample of a study of T cell responses to AZD1222 COVID-19 vaccine. Clones were read by immunoSEQ multiplex PCR, and TCRdb kept only the in-frame ones, dropping some. The sample contains 100,000 to 150,000 clones, roughly 85% of which appear only once. The input for sequencing was peripheral blood, taken 28 days after the second dose of the MenACWY control vaccine. The receptor source for this set is an adult who received the MenACWY meningococcal vaccine as a control. Each CDR3 is given with its conserved first and last residue. The D gene is left open where the match is weak. Some rows have no size entry. The others give once, few or many, or a class for an expanded clone.

j_gene	d_gene	v_gene	abundance	CDR3nt	CDR3aa
TRBJ1-3	TRBD1	TRBV7-9	NA	TGTGCCAGCAGTGGGCCGGGACAGGGCTCTGGAAACACCATATATTTT	CASSGPGQGSGNTIYF
TRBJ2-7	NA	TRBV4-1	NA	TGCGCCAGCAGGTACCAAGAGGTCCCCGAGTCCTACGAGCAGTACTTC	CASRYQEVPESYEQYF
TRBJ1-1	NA	TRBV5-8	NA	TGTGCCAGCAGCTTCGACACGGCGCTGCGGACTGAAGCTTTCTTT	CASSFDTALRTEAFF
TRBJ1-1	TRBD1	TRBV28	NA	TGTGCCGGGAAGGCCCCGGGACAGGGGGCAACTGAAGCTTTCTTT	CAGKAPGQGATEAFF
TRBJ1-3	TRBD1	TRBV19	NA	TGTGCCAGTACCAGGGACAGGGACTCTGGAAACACCATATATTTT	CASTRDRDSGNTIYF
TRBJ1-2	NA	TRBV5-4	few	TGTGCCAGCAGCTTGAGAGGGGAGTCCGGTGGCTACACCTTC	CASSLRGESGGYTF
TRBJ1-6	NA	TRBV2	NA	TGTGCCAGCAGTAAACGCTACCAACCCGGTCGGGACCGACTCCCTTCACCCCTCCACTTT	CASSKRYQPGRDRLPSPLHF
TRBJ2-2	NA	TRBV7-2	NA	TGTGCCAGCAGCTTAGGACATAGCCGGGAGCTGTTTTTT	CASSLGHSRELFF
TRBJ1-6	TRBD1	TRBV19	NA	TGTGCCAGTACCTCAATGGACAGGGCTTCGTCAGATTCACCCCTCCACTTT	CASTSMDRASSDSPLHF
TRBJ1-5	NA	TRBV28	NA	TGTGCCAGCAGTCTAACCCAGGGGATCCAGCCCCAGCATTTT	CASSLTQGIQPQHF
TRBJ2-1	NA	TRBV10-3	NA	TGTGCCATCAGTGGGGTACTAGACTACAATGAGCAGTTCTTC	CAISGVLDYNEQFF
TRBJ1-4	TRBD1	TRBV10-2	once	TGCGCCAGCAGCGTAGGGACAGGGGGCGACTCAACTAATGAAAAACTGTTTTTT	CASSVGTGGDSTNEKLFF
TRBJ2-2	NA	TRBV19	NA	TGTGCCAGTAGTATAGGGTGGGAGCTGTTTTTT	CASSIGWELFF
TRBJ2-1	TRBD1	TRBV4-2	NA	TGTGCCAGCAGCCCAAGGTCCCGGGACAGGGGGCGAGGGGTTGTCTATGAGCAGTTCTTC	CASSPRSRDRGRGVVYEQFF
TRBJ2-7	NA	TRBV5-1	NA	TGCGCCAGCAGCCCGAGGGAGCAGTACTTC	CASSPREQYF
TRBJ2-3	NA	TRBV18	NA	TGTGCCAGCTCACCACTAGGTACCTCGGGCACAGATACGCAGTATTTT	CASSPLGTSGTDTQYF
TRBJ2-1	TRBD2	TRBV4-3	NA	TGCGCCAGCAGCCAAGAATTGGGCGGGAGAGAGCAGTTCTTC	CASSQELGGREQFF
TRBJ1-6	NA	TRBV5-1	NA	TGCGCCAGCAGCTTGGTGGGAGAATCCTATAATTCACCCCTCCACTTT	CASSLVGESYNSPLHF
TRBJ1-2	NA	TRBV11-2	NA	TGTGCCAGCAGCCCAGACGGGACACATTATGGCTACACCTTC	CASSPDGTHYGYTF
TRBJ2-2	NA	TRBV3-1/TRBV3-2	NA	TGTGCCAGCAGCCAAGGGGAAGGGTATCACGGGGAGCTGTTTTTT	CASSQGEGYHGELFF
TRBJ1-1	NA	TRBV7-9	few	TGTGCCAGCAGCTCCAAAAACACTGAAGCTTTCTTT	CASSSKNTEAFF
TRBJ2-3	NA	TRBV5-4	NA	TGTGCCAGCAGCTTCGGGGGTTCGGCAGATACGCAGTATTTT	CASSFGGSADTQYF
TRBJ1-6	NA	TRBV20-1	NA	TGCAGTGCTAGTACGTGGGATAATTCACCCCTCCACTTT	CSASTWDNSPLHF
TRBJ2-2	NA	TRBV11-2	NA	TGTGCCAGCAGCCCCCCCGGTTTTGCACCCACCGGGGAGCTGTTTTTT	CASSPPGFAPTGELFF
TRBJ1-4	NA	TRBV5-6	NA	TGTGCCAGCAGCTTGACCGGGACGGGGAATGAAAAACTGTTTTTT	CASSLTGTGNEKLFF
TRBJ1-2	TRBD1	TRBV10-3	NA	TGTGCCATCAGTGGACAGGGGATCGGTGGCTACACCTTC	CAISGQGIGGYTF
TRBJ1-2	NA	TRBV6-6	NA	TGTGCCAGCAGTACCCCGGGCAGGGAGCAAGAGGGCTACACCTTC	CASSTPGREQEGYTF
TRBJ2-1	NA	TRBV9	NA	TGTGCCAGCAGCGTAGTCTGGGGAGACTCCTACAATGAGCAGTTCTTC	CASSVVWGDSYNEQFF
TRBJ1-6	NA	TRBV19	NA	TGTGCCAGTAGTATTCCCTGGGGATCACCCCTCCACTTT	CASSIPWGSPLHF
TRBJ1-3	NA	TRBV5-4	NA	TGTGCCAGCAGCTTGGTTGGTACAGTCAAAGGGTTCGGGACAAGAAGGGTTGGGATTTTT	CASSLVGTVKGFGTRRVGIF
TRBJ2-2	NA	TRBV27	NA	TGTGCCAGCGGCTACAGGGTCCCCGGGGAGCTGTTTTTT	CASGYRVPGELFF
TRBJ2-7	NA	TRBV6-6	NA	TGTGCCAGCGAAAGATCAGGTGGATACGAGCAGTACTTC	CASERSGGYEQYF
TRBJ2-5	NA	TRBV24-1	NA	TGTGCCACCAGTTACGGCGGGTCCCAAGAGACCCAGTACTTC	CATSYGGSQETQYF
TRBJ1-3	NA	TRBV5-5	NA	TGTGCCAGCAGTTCCCGGACAAACTCTGGAAACACCATATATTTT	CASSSRTNSGNTIYF
TRBJ1-2	NA	TRBV7-9	NA	TGTGCCAGCAGCTCCAGACAGGCCTACTACTATGGCTACACCTTC	CASSSRQAYYYGYTF
TRBJ1-6	TRBD1	TRBV12-3/TRBV12-4	NA	TGTGCCAGCATAGGGACAGGGCATTCACCCCTCCACTTT	CASIGTGHSPLHF
TRBJ2-1	NA	TRBV18	NA	TGTGCCAGCTCACCAAGCTCCAGGGACCTCTCCTACAATGAGCAGTTCTTC	CASSPSSRDLSYNEQFF
TRBJ1-5	NA	TRBV2	few	TGTGCCAGCAGAACGGCGAATCAGCCCCAGCATTTT	CASRTANQPQHF
TRBJ1-2	NA	TRBV4-1	NA	TGCGCCAGCAGCCAAGACCAGACAGCTAACTATGGCTACACCTTC	CASSQDQTANYGYTF
TRBJ1-6	NA	TRBV15	NA	TGTGCCACCAGCCCCGAGGATGCGGGTCCTTCACCCCTCCACTTT	CATSPEDAGPSPLHF
TRBJ2-1	NA	TRBV12-5	NA	TGTGCTAGTGGTTTGAAGGGCTGGGATGAGCAGTTCTTC	CASGLKGWDEQFF
TRBJ2-1	TRBD2	TRBV5-8	NA	TGTGCCAGCAGCCCCACGGGAGCGGGAGCGGGGAATGAGCAGTTCTTC	CASSPTGAGAGNEQFF
TRBJ1-2	NA	TRBV5-5	few	TGTGCCAGCAGCTCGGGAGACAGGTTCGTCTATGGCTACACCTTC	CASSSGDRFVYGYTF
TRBJ2-7	TRBD1	TRBV6-5	NA	TGTGCCACAAACAGGGGATTAGGGTCCTACGAGCAGTACTTC	CATNRGLGSYEQYF
TRBJ1-1	TRBD1	TRBV29-1	NA	TGCAGCGTGGGGACAGGAATTGGAGCTTTCTTT	CSVGTGIGAFF
TRBJ1-5	NA	TRBV6-2/TRBV6-3	few	TGTGCCAGCAGTTACACCCTCGGGTTCAATCAGCCCCAGCATTTT	CASSYTLGFNQPQHF
TRBJ1-1	NA	TRBV19	NA	TGTGCCAGTAGTATAGTGAGGGGAACTGAAGCTTTCTTT	CASSIVRGTEAFF
TRBJ2-1	TRBD2	TRBV9	NA	TGTGCCAGCAGCGCGGGACTAGATTCCTACAATGAGCAGTTCTTC	CASSAGLDSYNEQFF
TRBJ1-2	NA	TRBV11-3	NA	TGTGCCAGCAGCTCCCCTACGAACGTTTGGGGTGGCTACACCTTC	CASSSPTNVWGGYTF
TRBJ1-6	NA	TRBV11-2	NA	TGTGCCAGCAGCTTAAAATCTGGGTCGGGGGCGAATAATTCACCCCTCCACTTT	CASSLKSGSGANNSPLHF
TRBJ2-3	NA	TRBV4-1	NA	TGCGCCAGCAGCCAAGTCAATCGTTTCACAGATACGCAGTATTTT	CASSQVNRFTDTQYF
TRBJ2-3	TRBD1	TRBV11-3	NA	TGTGCCAGCAGCTTACAGGGGGCAGATACGCAGTATTTT	CASSLQGADTQYF
TRBJ1-2	NA	TRBV19	few	TGTGCCAGTAGTTCTGGGGAAGCTAACTATGGCTACACCTTC	CASSSGEANYGYTF
TRBJ2-1	TRBD1	TRBV13	NA	TGTGCCAGCAGCTACGACAGGGACGGCCTAAACCTCTACAATGAGCAGTTCTTC	CASSYDRDGLNLYNEQFF
TRBJ1-1	NA	TRBV5-1	NA	TGCGCCAGCAGCCTAGAATTCAGGAACACTGAAGCTTTCTTT	CASSLEFRNTEAFF